Sequencing of this TCR beta chain was carried out in a study of blood T cells in healthy people across ages (dated by TCRdb to between 2014 and 2017). In terms of the full investigation: In model experiments, roughly one uniquely barcoded TCR beta cDNA molecule per two T cells was captured by template switching. The study measured age-related changes in TCR beta repertoire diversity using deep sequencing normalized with unique cDNA molecular identifiers. The donors were divided into four age groups: young (average approximately 16 years), middle-aged (approximately 39), aged (roughly 60) and long-lived (around 87). To avoid experimental bias, donors of different ages were distributed randomly across sequencing lanes. Using the same blood draw, the study looked at two additional independent replicas of 1 million unique cDNA reads for two donors, one aged 18 to 30 and the other aged 80 or older. On the study overall, not on this receptor specifically: Estimates of total diversity based on one million sequenced T cells were regarded as lower bounds and as underestimates. As age increased, observed TCR beta diversity per million T cells dropped in a roughly linear way, and a significant reduction was already evident by age approximately 40. Because profiling used bulk unsorted PBMCs, naive and antigen-experienced compartments could not be compared conclusively. Compared with the aged group, the long-lived group had more naive CD4+ T cells, fewer expanded clones and increased TCR diversity, a pattern suggesting age selection. The CMV infection status of donors was not known, potentially confounding age-related changes in expanded clonotypes. There was a strong correlation between observed TCR beta diversity and the percentage of naive T cells measured by flow cytometry.

Spanning cysteine to phenylalanine, the CDR3 consists of 15 amino acids. The kept DNA is CDR3 alone, 45 bases in frame from the first base. The germline V gene provides CDR1 ENHRY and CDR2 SYGVKD. The donors were some 36 Caucasian individuals from Russia, aged 6 to 90 years, who were systemically healthy. Approximately 9 milliliters of peripheral blood were collected from each donor into EDTA-treated Vacutainer tubes. Ficoll-Paque density-gradient centrifugation was used to isolate PBMCs, with at least 6.5 million per sample. Trizol reagent was used to extract total RNA from the PBMCs, yielding at least 6 micrograms per sample. The percentages of naive CD45RAhigh/CD27high T cells were determined by flow cytometry on a PBMC aliquot from every donor. Library generation was performed with 5' RACE. Sequencing instrument: Illumina HiSeq 2500. A second about 7 to 12 cycle PCR used a sample-barcoded 5' primer and a J-beta primer mix. Each TCR beta cDNA molecule received a unique molecular identifier from a template-switch 5' adaptor carrying 12 random nucleotides. Each sample yielded at least 2.5 million CDR3-containing paired-end reads. The Mint cDNA synthesis kit, primed by a TRBC-specific oligonucleotide, was used to synthesize first-strand cDNA from all RNA. Following uracil-DNA glycosylase treatment, a first 18-cycle PCR with universal primers M1SS and BC2_uni_R was performed on all cDNA. The source study handled its data this way. For normalization, 1 million high-quality reads, each with a distinct molecular identifier, were randomly selected from each sample. Instead of being binned into consensus sequences, reads with shared molecular identifiers were discarded. MiTCR, with a Q25 quality threshold and the strictest error-elimination algorithm, was used for CDR3 identification, clonotype clustering and error correction. A nonparametric unseen species model with Euler transformation was used to estimate lower-bound total TCR beta diversity. TCRdb handled the public reads itself, with Q25 trimming in fastp and clone calling in MiXCR, and kept productive beta chains. Each entry merges the rows of one CDR3 protein and shows their most common DNA and genes. The V and J calls, along with clone size, are taken from TCRdb and not from the paper's own processing. The sample table shows under 2 million distinct CDR3 sequences, and roughly 32% are seen once. Approximately 10% of the sample rests with the top ten.

As concerns this clonotype: Its antigen is currently not known. It has no much larger one-base neighbor in the sample; base qualities were not kept.

In this chain, TRBV10-3 is recombined with TRBJ2-7; a weak D assignment points to TRBD1 (7 bases agree). The better agreement between TRBJ2-5 and the DNA end casts doubt on the J call. This clonotype was sampled from a woman aged 30 to 39 in good health. The specimen sequenced was blood. The CDR3 amino acid sequence is: CAIRGGGGGGETQYF. The DNA is as follows: TGTGCCATCAGGGGCGGAGGAGGGGGCGGAGAGACCCAGTACTTC.